This T cell receptor (beta chain) is from a study of monozygotic twins with cystic fibrosis. About the research overall: Roughly 2.8 micrograms of fragmented DNA underwent approximately 15 PCR cycles for library preparation.

Study conclusions and caveats: Nucleotide-identical clonotype sharing was significantly higher within monozygotic CF twin pairs than between unrelated CF individuals. Clonality was generally low (median about 0.0097), higher in the most severe patients. V usage most resembled the co-twin in 13 of 16 pairs.

Only in-frame clones appear in the TCRdb table, and some are missing; sequencing was by immunoSEQ multiplex PCR. The sample lists about 29,000 clones, around four fifths seen once, with about 0.96% in the top ten. Turning to this clone: Its antigen is unknown.

The CDR3 extends over 14 amino acids. V lost 8 bases, J lost 4 bases, and 15 bases lay in between. Germline V CDR1 and CDR2: MNHNS, SASEGT. Material: blood. This sequence was found in a girl aged 2 to 10 with cystic fibrosis. The chain employs TRBV6-1 and TRBJ1-5, with TRBD1 as a possible D gene (6 bases). In nucleotides, the CDR3 is TGTGCCAGCCATAGAGACAGGCTAAATCAGCCCCAGCATTTT. It yields the protein CASHRDRLNQPQHF.